This TCR beta chain was documented in a study of T cell clonotyping in hematopoietic cell transplantation. Study-wide results and limits: Recipient TCR diversity dropped after transplant; expanded clonotypes rose from day 30 to 180.

Produced via immunoSEQ multiplex PCR; TCRdb's table is partial and in-frame only. The profile covers 17,000 or so clones, with around 90% appearing a single time and 5% to 6.5% taken by the ten largest. A word on this clone: Antigen specificity is unknown.

Germline CDR1 reads MDHEN; CDR2 reads SYDVKM. The CDR3 is 15 residues long. The V segment lost 2 bases and the J segment 3 bases; nucleotides outside the gene matches: 6. The sequence was collected from a man aged 40-50 years in good health. Some clones in this sample may be carry-over from other donors' samples. This chain connects TRBV28 to TRBJ2-7, with TRBD2 matching over 8 bases. The specimen was peripheral blood mononuclear cells. In nucleotides, the CDR3 is TGTGCCAGCAGTTTAGAGGGGACTAGTTTCTACGAGCAGTACTTC. Its protein product is CASSLEGTSFYEQYF.